This T cell receptor beta chain comes out of a study of cytomegalovirus exposure and HLA in healthy donors. Vbeta (60) and Jbeta (13) primers were used in the PCR. The assay was immunoSEQ multiplex PCR, and TCRdb's table has in-frame clones only and misses some. Seen here are around 99,000 clones, about two thirds observed once, and the top ten hold about 5%. Details on this clone: One end of the junction does not line up with germline, which may come from a read error.

The source of this sequence is a woman aged 65 to 85 in good health and CMV-seropositive. The sequencing sample was made of PBMCs.

CDR3 sequence (DNA): TGTGCCAGCAGCCAAGCAACAGGGGCCACGAACACTGAAGCTTTTTTT. Translation gives CASSQATGATNTEAFF. V gene TRBV4-2 combines with J gene TRBJ1-1, with 7 bases matching TRBD1. From germline, CDR1 is LGHNA and CDR2 YNFKEQ. The CDR3 covers 16 residues.